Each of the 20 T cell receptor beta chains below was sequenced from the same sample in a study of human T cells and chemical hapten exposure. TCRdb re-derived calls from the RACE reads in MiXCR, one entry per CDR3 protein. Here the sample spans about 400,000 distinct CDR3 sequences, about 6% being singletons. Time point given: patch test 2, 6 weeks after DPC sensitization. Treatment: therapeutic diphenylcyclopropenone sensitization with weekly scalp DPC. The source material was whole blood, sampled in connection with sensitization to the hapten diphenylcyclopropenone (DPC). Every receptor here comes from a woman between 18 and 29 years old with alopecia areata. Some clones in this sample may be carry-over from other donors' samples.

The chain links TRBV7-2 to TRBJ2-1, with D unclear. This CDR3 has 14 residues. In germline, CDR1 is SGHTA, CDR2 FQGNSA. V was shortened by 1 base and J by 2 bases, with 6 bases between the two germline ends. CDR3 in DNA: TGTGCCAGCAGCTTAGTCGGGCCCTACAATGAGCAGTTCTTC. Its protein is CASSLVGPYNEQFF.

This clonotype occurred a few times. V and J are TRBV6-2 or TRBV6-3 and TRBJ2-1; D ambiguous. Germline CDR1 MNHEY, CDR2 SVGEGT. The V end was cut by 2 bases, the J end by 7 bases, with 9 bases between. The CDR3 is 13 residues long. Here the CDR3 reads CASSYLTRNEQFF. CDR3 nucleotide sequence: TGTGCCAGCAGTTACCTGACAAGAAATGAGCAGTTCTTC.

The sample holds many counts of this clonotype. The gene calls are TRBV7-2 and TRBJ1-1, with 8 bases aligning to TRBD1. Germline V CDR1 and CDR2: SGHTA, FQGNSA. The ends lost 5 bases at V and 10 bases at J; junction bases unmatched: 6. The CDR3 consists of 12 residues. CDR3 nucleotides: TGTGCCAGCAGCCTCCAGGGGGCGCGAGCTTTCTTT. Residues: CASSLQGARAFF.

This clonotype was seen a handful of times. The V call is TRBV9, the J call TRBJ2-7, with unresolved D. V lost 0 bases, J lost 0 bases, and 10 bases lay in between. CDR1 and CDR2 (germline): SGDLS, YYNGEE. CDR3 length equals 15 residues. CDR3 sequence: CASSVDVSSSYEQYF. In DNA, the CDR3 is TGTGCCAGCAGCGTAGACGTCTCTAGCTCCTACGAGCAGTACTTC.

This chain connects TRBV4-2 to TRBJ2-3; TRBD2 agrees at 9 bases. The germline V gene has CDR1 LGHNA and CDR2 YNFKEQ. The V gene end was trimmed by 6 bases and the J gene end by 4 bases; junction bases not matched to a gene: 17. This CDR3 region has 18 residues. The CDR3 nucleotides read TGTGCCAGCAGGCTCGGGGCTAGCGGGGCGGAGAATCCAGATACGCAGTATTTT. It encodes CASRLGASGAENPDTQYF.

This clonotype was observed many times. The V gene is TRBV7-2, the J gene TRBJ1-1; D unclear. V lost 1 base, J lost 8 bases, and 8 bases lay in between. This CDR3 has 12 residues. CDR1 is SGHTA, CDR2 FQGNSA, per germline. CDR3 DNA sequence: TGTGCCAGCAGCTTAGGGGAGGCAGAAGCTTTCTTT. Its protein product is CASSLGEAEAFF.

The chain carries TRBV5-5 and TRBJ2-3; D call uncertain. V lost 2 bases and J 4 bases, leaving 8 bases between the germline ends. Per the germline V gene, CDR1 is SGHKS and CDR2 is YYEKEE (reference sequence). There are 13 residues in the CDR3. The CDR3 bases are TGTGCCAGCAGCTTCTCCCAAGCAGATACGCAGTATTTT. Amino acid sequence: CASSFSQADTQYF.

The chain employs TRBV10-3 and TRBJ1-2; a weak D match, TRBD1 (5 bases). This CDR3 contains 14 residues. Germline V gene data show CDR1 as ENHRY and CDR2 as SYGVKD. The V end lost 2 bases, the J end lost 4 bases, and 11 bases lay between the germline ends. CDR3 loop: CAISENTGGYGYTF. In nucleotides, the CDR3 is TGTGCCATCAGTGAGAACACGGGGGGCTATGGCTACACCTTC.

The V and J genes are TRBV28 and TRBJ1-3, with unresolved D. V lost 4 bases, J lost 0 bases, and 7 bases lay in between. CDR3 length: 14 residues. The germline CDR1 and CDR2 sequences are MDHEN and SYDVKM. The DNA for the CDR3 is TGTGCCAGCAGTTCAGAGCTCTCTGGAAACACCATATATTTT. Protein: CASSSELSGNTIYF.

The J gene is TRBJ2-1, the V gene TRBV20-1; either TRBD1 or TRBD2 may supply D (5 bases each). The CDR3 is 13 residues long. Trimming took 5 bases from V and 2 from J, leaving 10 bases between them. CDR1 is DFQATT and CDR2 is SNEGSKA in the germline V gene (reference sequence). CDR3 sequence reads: CSAPMGAYNEQFF. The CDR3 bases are TGCAGTGCTCCCATGGGGGCCTACAATGAGCAGTTCTTC.

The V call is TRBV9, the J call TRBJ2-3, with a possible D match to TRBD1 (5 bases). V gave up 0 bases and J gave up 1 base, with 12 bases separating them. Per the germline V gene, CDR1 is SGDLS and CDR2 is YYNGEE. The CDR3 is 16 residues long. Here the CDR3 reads CASSVGQLLRTDTQYF. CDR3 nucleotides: TGTGCCAGCAGCGTAGGACAGCTACTTCGCACAGATACGCAGTATTTT. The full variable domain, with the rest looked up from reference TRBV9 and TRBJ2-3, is DSGVTQTPKHLITATGQRVTLRCSPRSGDLSVYWYQQSLDQGLQFLIQYYNGEERAKGNILERFSAQQFPDLHSELNLSSLELGDSALYFCASSVGQLLRTDTQYFGPGTRLTVL.

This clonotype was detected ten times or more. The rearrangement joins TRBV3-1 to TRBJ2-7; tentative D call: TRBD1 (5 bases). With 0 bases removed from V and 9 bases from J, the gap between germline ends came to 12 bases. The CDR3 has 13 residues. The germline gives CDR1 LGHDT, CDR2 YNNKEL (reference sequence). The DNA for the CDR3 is TGTGCCAGCAGCCAAGAGACTTGGGGCCCGCAGTACTTC. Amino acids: CASSQETWGPQYF.

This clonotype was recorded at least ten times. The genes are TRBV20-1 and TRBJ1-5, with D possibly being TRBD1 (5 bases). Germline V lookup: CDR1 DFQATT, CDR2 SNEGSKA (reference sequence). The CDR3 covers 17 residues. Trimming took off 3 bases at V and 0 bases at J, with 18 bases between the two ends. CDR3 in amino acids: CSASRSVGTISNQPQHF. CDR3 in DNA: TGCAGTGCTAGTCGGTCTGTGGGGACTATTAGCAATCAGCCCCAGCATTTT.

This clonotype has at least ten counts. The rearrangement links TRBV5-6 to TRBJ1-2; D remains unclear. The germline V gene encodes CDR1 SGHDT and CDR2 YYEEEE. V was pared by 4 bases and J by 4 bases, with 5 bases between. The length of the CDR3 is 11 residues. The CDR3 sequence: CASSRTYGYTF. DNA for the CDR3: TGTGCCAGCAGCCGGACCTATGGCTACACCTTC.

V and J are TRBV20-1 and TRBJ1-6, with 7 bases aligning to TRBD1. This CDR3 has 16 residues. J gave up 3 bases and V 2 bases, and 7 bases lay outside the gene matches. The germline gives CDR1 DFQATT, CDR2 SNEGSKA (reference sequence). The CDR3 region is CSARKPGQSYNSPLHF. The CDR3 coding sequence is TGCAGTGCTAGAAAACCGGGACAGAGCTATAATTCACCCCTCCACTTT.

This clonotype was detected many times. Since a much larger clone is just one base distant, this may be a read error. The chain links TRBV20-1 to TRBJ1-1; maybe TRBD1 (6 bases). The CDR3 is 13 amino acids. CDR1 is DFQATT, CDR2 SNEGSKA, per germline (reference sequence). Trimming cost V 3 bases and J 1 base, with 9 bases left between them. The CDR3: CSASQGTNTEAFF. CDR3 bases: TGCAGTGCTAGTCAGGGGACGAACACTGAAGCTTTCTTT.

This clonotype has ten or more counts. The CDR3 spells CASSLPGQLQFF. CDR3 DNA: TGTGCCAGCAGTCTGCCGGGACAGCTCCAGTTCTTC. The chain uses TRBV28 and TRBJ2-1, with TRBD1 identical over 7 bases. In germline, CDR1 is MDHEN, CDR2 SYDVKM. This CDR3 spans 12 amino acids. With V trimmed by 5 bases and J by 13 bases, 8 bases remained unmatched.

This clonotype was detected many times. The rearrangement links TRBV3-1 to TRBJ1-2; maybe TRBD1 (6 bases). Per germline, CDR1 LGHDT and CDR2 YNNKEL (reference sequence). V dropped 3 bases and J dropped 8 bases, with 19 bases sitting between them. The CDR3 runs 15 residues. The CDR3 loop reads CASSHLGFPGEGYTF. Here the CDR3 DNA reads TGTGCCAGCAGCCACCTGGGATTTCCAGGGGAAGGCTACACCTTC.

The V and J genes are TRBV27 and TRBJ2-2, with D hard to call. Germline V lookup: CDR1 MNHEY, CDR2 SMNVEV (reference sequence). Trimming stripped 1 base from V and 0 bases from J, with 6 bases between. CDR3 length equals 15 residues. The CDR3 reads CASSLLLANTGELFF. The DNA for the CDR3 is TGTGCCAGCAGTTTATTGTTGGCGAACACCGGGGAGCTGTTTTTT.

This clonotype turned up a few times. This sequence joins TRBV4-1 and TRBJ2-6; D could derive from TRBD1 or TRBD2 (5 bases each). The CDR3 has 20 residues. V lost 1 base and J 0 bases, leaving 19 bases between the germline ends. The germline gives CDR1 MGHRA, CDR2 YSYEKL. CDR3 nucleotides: TGCGCCAGCAGCCAAGGTTCCTTCGGGACGCCCTACTCTGGGGCCAACGTCCTGACTTTC. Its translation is CASSQGSFGTPYSGANVLTF.